There are a few counts of the clone carrying this T cell receptor (beta chain). Generated by immunoSEQ multiplex PCR, the TCRdb table keeps only in-frame clones and is missing some. The sample gives 49,000 or so clones, 80% of which show up once; roughly 22% is in the top ten. All the patients suffered relapse after autologous stem cell transplantation, and brentuximab vedotin exposure differed. The V gene lost 0 bases and the J gene lost 0 bases, with 11 bases spanning the gap. The CDR3 has 16 amino acids. CDR1 and CDR2 from the germline V gene are SGHKS and YYEKEE (reference sequence). This sample is drawn from a study of PD-1 blockade in classical Hodgkin lymphoma.

This chain joins TRBV5-5 and TRBJ2-3; D is possibly TRBD1 or TRBD2 (5 bases each). This receptor was taken from a human donor with classical Hodgkin lymphoma. Sample: peripheral blood mononuclear cells (PBMCs), taken before the second cycle of nivolumab. This CDR3 is CASSLGRGGSTDTQYF. The CDR3 bases are TGTGCCAGCAGCTTGGGGCGTGGGGGTAGCACAGATACGCAGTATTTT.